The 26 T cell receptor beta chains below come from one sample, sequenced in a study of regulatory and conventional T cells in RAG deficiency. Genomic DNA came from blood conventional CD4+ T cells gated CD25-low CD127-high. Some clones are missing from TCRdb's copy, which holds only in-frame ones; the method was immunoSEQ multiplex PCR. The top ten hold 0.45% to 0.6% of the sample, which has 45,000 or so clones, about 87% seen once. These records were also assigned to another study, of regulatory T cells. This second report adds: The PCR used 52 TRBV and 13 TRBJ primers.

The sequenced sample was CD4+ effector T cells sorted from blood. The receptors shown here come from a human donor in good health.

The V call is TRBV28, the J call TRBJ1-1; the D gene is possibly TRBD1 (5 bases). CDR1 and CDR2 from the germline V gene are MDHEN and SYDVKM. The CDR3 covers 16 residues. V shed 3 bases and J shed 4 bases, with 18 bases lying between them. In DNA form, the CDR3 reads TGTGCCAGCAGTTTGTTAGGGGCGAGAGGGAGCACTGAAGCTTTCTTT. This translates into CASSLLGARGSTEAFF. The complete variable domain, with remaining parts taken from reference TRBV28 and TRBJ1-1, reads DVKVTQSSRYLVKRTGEKVFLECVQDMDHENMFWYRQDPGLGLRLIYFSYDVKMKEKGDIPEGYSVSREKKERFSLILESASTNQTSMYLCASSLLGARGSTEAFFGQGTRLTVV.

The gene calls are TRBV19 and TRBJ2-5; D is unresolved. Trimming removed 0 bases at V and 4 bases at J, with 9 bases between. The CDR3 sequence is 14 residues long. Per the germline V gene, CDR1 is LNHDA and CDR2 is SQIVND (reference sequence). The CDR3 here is CASSIDSARETQYF. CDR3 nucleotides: TGTGCCAGTAGTATAGACAGCGCACGAGAGACCCAGTACTTC. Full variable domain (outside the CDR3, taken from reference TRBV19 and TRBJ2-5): DGGITQSPKYLFRKEGQNVTLSCEQNLNHDAMYWYRQDPGQGLRLIYYSQIVNDFQKGDIAEGYSVSREKKESFPLTVTSAQKNPTAFYLCASSIDSARETQYFGPGTRLLVL.

CDR3 sequence (DNA): TGTGCCAGCAGCATCACAGATACGCAGTATTTT. Its translation is CASSITDTQYF. This rearrangement joins TRBV7-9 to TRBJ2-3; D remains unclear. This CDR3 has 11 amino acids. Trimming removed 5 bases at V and 2 bases at J, with 2 bases between. The germline CDR1 and CDR2 sequences are SEHNR and FQNEAQ (reference sequence).

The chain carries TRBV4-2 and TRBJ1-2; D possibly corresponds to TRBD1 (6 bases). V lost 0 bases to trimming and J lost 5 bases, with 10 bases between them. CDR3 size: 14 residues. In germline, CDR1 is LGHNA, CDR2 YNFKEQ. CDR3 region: CASSQDQGRYGYTF. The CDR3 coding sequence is TGTGCCAGCAGCCAAGATCAGGGGCGGTATGGCTACACCTTC.

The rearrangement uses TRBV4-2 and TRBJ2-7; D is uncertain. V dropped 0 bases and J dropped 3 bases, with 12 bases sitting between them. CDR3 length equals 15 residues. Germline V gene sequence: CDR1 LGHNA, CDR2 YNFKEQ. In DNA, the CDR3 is TGTGCCAGCAGCCAAGAGTTTGGACGAGACTACGAGCAGTACTTC. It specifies CASSQEFGRDYEQYF.

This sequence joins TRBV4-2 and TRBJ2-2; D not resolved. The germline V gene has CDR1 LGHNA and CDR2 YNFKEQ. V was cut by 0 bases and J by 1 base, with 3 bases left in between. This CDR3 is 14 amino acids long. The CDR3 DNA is TGTGCCAGCAGCCAAGAATTGAACACCGGGGAGCTGTTTTTT. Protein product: CASSQELNTGELFF.

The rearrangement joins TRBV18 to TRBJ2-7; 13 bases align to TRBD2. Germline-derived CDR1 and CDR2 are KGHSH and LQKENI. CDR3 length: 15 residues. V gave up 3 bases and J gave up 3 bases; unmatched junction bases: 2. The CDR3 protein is CASSPGLAGNYEQYF. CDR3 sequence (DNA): TGTGCCAGCTCACCGGGACTAGCGGGGAACTACGAGCAGTACTTC.

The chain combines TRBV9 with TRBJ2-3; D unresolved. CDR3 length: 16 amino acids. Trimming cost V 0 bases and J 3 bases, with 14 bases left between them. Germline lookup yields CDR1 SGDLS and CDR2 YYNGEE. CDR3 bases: TGTGCCAGCAGCGTAGCTTCGGCAGTTGGGACAGATACGCAGTATTTT. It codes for CASSVASAVGTDTQYF.

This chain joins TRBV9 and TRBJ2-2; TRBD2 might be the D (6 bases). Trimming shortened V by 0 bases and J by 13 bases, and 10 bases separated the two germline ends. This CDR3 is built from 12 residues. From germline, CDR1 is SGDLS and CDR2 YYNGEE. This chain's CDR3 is CASSVVGGRLFF. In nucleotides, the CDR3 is TGTGCCAGCAGCGTAGTGGGGGGTCGGCTGTTTTTT. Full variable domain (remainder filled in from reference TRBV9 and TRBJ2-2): DSGVTQTPKHLITATGQRVTLRCSPRSGDLSVYWYQQSLDQGLQFLIQYYNGEERAKGNILERFSAQQFPDLHSELNLSSLELGDSALYFCASSVVGGRLFFGEGSRLTVL.

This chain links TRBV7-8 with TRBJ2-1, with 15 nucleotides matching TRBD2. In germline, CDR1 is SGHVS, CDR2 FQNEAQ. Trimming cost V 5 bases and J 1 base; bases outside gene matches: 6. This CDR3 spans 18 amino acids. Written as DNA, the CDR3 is TGTGCCAGCAGCCCAATTGGGACTAGCGGGAGGTCCTACAATGAGCAGTTCTTC. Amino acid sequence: CASSPIGTSGRSYNEQFF.

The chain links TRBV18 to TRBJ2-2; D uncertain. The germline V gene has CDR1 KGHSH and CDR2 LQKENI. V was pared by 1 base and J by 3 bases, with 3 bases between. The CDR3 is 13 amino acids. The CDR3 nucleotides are TGTGCCAGCTCACCACGGGACACCGGGGAGCTGTTTTTT. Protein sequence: CASSPRDTGELFF.

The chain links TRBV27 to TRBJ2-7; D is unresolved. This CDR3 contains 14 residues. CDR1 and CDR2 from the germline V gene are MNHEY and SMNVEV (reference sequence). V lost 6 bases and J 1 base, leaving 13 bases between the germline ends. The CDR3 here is CASRPSTYSYEQYF. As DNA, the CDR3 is TGTGCCAGCAGACCTTCGACTTATTCCTACGAGCAGTACTTC.

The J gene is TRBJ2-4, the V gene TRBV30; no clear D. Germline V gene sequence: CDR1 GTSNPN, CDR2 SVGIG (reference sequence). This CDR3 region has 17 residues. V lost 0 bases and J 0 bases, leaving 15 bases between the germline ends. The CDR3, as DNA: TGTGCCTGGAGTGTACGCGAGGTCAGACTAGCCAAAAACATTCAGTACTTC. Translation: CAWSVREVRLAKNIQYF.

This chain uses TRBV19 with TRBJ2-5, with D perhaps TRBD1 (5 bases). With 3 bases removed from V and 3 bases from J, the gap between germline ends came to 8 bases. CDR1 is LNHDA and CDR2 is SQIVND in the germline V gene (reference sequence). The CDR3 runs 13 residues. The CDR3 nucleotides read TGTGCCAGTAGTATTCAAGGGGAAGAGACCCAGTACTTC. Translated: CASSIQGEETQYF.

CDR3 bases: TGTGCCAGCAGCTTAGAAGTGGACAATGAGCAGTTCTTC. Its translation is CASSLEVDNEQFF. The V call is TRBV7-9, the J call TRBJ2-1; no reliable D call. From germline, CDR1 is SEHNR and CDR2 FQNEAQ (reference sequence). The CDR3 extends over 13 amino acids. Trimming stripped 1 base from V and 5 bases from J, with 6 bases between. The whole variable domain, filled in from reference TRBV7-9 and TRBJ2-1, reads DTGVSQNPRHKITKRGQNVTFRCDPISEHNRLYWYRQTLGQGPEFLTYFQNEAQLEKSRLLSDRFSAERPKGSFSTLEIQRTEQGDSAMYLCASSLEVDNEQFFGPGTRLTVL.

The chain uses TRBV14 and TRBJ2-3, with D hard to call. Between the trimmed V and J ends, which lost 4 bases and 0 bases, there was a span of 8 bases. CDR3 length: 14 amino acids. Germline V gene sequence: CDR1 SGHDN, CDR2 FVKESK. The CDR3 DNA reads TGTGCCAGCAGCCCCTTACTTAGCACAGATACGCAGTATTTT. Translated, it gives CASSPLLSTDTQYF.

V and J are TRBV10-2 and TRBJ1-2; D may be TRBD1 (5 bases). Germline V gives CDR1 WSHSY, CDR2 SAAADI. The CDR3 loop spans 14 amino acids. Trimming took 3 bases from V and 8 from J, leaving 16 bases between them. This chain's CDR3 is CASSDSGRKLGYTF. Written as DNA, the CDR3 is TGCGCCAGCAGTGATTCGGGACGAAAGTTGGGCTACACCTTC.

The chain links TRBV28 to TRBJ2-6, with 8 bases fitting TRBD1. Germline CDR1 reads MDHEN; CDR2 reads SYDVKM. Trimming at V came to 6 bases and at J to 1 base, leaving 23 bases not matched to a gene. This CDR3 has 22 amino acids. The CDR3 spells CASRPLMGQVRKPKSGANVLTF. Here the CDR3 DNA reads TGTGCCAGCAGACCCCTGATGGGACAGGTTCGAAAGCCCAAGTCTGGGGCCAACGTCCTGACTTTC. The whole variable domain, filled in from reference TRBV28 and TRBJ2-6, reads DVKVTQSSRYLVKRTGEKVFLECVQDMDHENMFWYRQDPGLGLRLIYFSYDVKMKEKGDIPEGYSVSREKKERFSLILESASTNQTSMYLCASRPLMGQVRKPKSGANVLTFGAGSRLTVL.

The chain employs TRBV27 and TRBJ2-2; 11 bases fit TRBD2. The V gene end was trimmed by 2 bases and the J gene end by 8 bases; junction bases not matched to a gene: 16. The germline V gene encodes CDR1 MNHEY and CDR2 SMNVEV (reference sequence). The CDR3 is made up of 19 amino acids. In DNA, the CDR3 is TGTGCCAGCAGTTTAACATCTAGCGGGGGGCGAGGGGTTTCTGGGGAGCTGTTTTTT. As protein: CASSLTSSGGRGVSGELFF.

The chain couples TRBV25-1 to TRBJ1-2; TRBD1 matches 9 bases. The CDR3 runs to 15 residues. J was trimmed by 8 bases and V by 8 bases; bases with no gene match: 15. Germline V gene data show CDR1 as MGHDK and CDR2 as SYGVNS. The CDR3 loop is CASLGAGQGSGGYTF. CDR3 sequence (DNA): TGTGCCAGCCTGGGGGCGGGACAGGGATCGGGCGGCTACACCTTC.

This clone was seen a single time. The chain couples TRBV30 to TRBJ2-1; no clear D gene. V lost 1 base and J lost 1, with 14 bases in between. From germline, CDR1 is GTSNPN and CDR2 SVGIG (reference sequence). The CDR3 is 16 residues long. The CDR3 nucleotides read TGTGCCTGGAGTGGACTTAATATGGGGTCCTACAATGAGCAGTTCTTC. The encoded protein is CAWSGLNMGSYNEQFF.

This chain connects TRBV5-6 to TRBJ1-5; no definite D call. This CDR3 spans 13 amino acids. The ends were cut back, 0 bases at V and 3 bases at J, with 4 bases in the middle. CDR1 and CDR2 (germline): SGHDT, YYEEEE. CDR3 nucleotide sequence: TGTGCCAGCAGCTTGGGGATCAATCAGCCCCAGCATTTT. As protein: CASSLGINQPQHF.

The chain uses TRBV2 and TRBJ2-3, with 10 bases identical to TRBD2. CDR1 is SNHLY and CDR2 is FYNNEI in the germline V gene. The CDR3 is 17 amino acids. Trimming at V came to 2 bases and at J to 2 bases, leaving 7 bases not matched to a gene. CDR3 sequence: CASSERASGGHTDTQYF. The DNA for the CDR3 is TGTGCCAGCAGTGAAAGAGCTAGCGGGGGACACACAGATACGCAGTATTTT.

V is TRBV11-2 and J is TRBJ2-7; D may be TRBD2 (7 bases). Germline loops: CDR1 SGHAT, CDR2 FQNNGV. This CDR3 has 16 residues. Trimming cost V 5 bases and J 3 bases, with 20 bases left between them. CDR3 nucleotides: TGTGCCAGCAGCCAAACTTGGGGGGGGCGCGACTACGAGCAGTACTTC. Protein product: CASSQTWGGRDYEQYF.

The CDR3 sequence is CSARGQAEAFF. The CDR3, as DNA: TGCAGTGCTAGAGGCCAGGCTGAAGCTTTCTTT. The V call is TRBV20-1, the J call TRBJ1-1, with D unclear. The V gene's germline CDR1 is DFQATT and CDR2 SNEGSKA (reference sequence). The length of the CDR3 is 11 residues. The V end was cut by 1 base, the J end by 6 bases, with 6 bases between.

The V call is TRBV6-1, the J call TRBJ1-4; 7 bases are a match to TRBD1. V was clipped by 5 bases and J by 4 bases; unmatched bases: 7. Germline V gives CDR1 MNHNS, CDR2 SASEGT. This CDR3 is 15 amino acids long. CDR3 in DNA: TGTGCCAGCAGTTTTTCAGGGGGGGATAATGAAAAACTGTTTTTT. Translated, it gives CASSFSGGDNEKLFF.